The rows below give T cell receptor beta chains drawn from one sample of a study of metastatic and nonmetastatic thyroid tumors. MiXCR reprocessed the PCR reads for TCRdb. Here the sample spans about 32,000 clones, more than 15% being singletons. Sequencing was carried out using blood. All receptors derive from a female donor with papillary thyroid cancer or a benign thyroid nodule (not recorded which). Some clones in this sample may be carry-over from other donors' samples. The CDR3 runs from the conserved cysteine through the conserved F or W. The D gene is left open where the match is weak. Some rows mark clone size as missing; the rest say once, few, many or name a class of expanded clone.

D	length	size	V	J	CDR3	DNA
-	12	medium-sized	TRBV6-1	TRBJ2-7	CAAQRSSYEQYF	TGTGCTGCCCAGAGGAGCTCCTACGAGCAGTACTTC
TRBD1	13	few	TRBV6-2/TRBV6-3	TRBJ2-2	CASRTGSTGELFF	TGTGCCAGCCGGACAGGGAGCACCGGGGAGCTGTTTTTT
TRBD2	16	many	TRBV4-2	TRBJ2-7	CASGTRLAGFSYEQYF	TGTGCCAGCGGAACCCGACTAGCGGGTTTCTCCTACGAGCAGTACTTC
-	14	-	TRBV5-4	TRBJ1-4	CASSLYRANEKLFF	TGTGCCAGCAGCTTGTACAGGGCAAATGAAAAACTGTTTTTT
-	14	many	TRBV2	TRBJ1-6	CASRRGFDNSPLHF	TGTGCCAGCAGAAGAGGGTTCGATAATTCACCCCTCCACTTT
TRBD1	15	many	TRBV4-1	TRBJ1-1	CASSQVDRGGTEAFF	TGCGCCAGCAGCCAAGTAGACAGGGGGGGGACTGAAGCTTTCTTT
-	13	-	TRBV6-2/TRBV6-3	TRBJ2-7	CASIQGMFYEQYF	TGTGCCAGCATCCAGGGGATGTTCTACGAGCAGTACTTC
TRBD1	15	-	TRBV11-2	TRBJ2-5	CASSRGQGRQETQYF	TGTGCCAGCAGCAGAGGACAGGGGCGGCAAGAGACCCAGTACTTC
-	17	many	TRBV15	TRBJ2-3	CATSRDRGNPGTDTQYF	TGTGCCACCAGCAGAGACAGGGGAAATCCAGGCACAGATACGCAGTATTTT
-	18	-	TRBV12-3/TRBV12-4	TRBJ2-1	CASSLVSFRDGESGEQFF	TGTGCCAGCAGTTTAGTCTCCTTCAGGGACGGAGAAAGTGGTGAGCAGTTCTTC
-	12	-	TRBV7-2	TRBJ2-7	CASSLERYEQYF	TGTGCCAGCAGCTTAGAGAGATACGAGCAGTACTTC
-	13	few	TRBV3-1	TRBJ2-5	CASSRYTEEAQYF	TGTGCCAGCAGCCGATACACAGAAGAGGCCCAGTACTTC
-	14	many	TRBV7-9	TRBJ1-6	CASSLPIEHSPLHF	TGTGCCAGCAGCTTACCGATTGAACATTCACCCCTCCACTTT
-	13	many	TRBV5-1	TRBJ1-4	CASSLIDDEKLFF	TGCGCCAGCAGCTTGATAGATGACGAAAAACTGTTTTTT
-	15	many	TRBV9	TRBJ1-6	CASRAGVAYNSPLHF	TGTGCCAGCAGGGCGGGGGTGGCCTATAATTCACCCCTCCACTTT
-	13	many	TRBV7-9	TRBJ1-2	CASSSIGLDGYTF	TGTGCCAGCAGCTCAATCGGGCTGGATGGCTACACCTTC
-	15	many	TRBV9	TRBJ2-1	CASSVRGDNYNEQFF	TGTGCCAGCAGCGTTCGGGGGGACAACTACAATGAGCAGTTCTTC
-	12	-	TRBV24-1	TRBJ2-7	CATSDFGREQYF	TGCGCCACCAGTGATTTTGGCCGCGAGCAGTACTTC
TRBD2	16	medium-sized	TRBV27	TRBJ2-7	CASSNFRGSGGSVQYF	TGTGCCAGCAGTAATTTCAGAGGTTCCGGCGGGAGCGTGCAGTACTTC
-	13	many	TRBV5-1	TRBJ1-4	CASSLVLNEKLFF	TGCGCCAGCAGCTTGGTGTTAAATGAAAAACTGTTTTTT
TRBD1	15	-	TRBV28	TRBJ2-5	CASSPGQGGRETQYF	TGTGCCAGCAGTCCAGGACAGGGGGGTCGCGAGACCCAGTACTTC
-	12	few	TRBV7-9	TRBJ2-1	CASRLGGSEKFF	TGTGCCAGCAGATTAGGGGGGAGTGAGAAGTTCTTC
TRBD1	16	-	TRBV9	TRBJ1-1	CASSGLGGTEGTEAFF	TGTGCCAGCAGCGGGCTGGGGGGGACAGAGGGCACTGAAGCTTTCTTT
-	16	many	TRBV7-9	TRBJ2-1	CASSPQGLRSYNEQFF	TGTGCCAGCAGCCCCCAGGGCCTACGCTCCTACAATGAGCAGTTCTTC
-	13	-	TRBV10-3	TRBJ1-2	CAISGDGRVSYTF	TGTGCCATCAGTGGAGATGGACGAGTGAGCTACACCTTC
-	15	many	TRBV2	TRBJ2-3	CASSGGTASTDTQYF	TGTGCCAGCAGTGGTGGGACGGCTAGCACAGATACGCAGTATTTT
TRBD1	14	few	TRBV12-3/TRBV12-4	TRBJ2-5	CASSSTGGRETQYF	TGTGCTAGCAGTTCCACAGGGGGCAGGGAGACCCAGTACTTT
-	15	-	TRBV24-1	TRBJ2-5	CATSDPTRVQETQYF	TGTGCCACCAGTGATCCAACTAGAGTACAAGAGACCCAGTACTTC
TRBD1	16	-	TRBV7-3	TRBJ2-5	CASSLTSSRGWETQYF	TGTGCCAGCAGCCTAACTTCCTCCAGGGGGTGGGAGACCCAGTACTTC
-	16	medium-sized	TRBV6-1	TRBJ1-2	CASSEALAASGYGYTF	TGTGCCAGCAGTGAAGCGCTTGCTGCGTCGGGCTATGGCTACACCTTC
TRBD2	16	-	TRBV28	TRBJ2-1	CASSHLSAGGSHEHLF	TGTGCCAGCAGCCATCTCTCCGCGGGAGGTTCGCATGAGCATCTCTTC
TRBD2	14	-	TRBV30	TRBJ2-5	CAWSREGRKETQYF	TGTGCCTGGAGTCGGGAGGGGAGGAAAGAGACCCAGTACTTC
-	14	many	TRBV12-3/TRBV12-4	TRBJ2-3	CASSRIPFADTQYF	TGTGCCAGCAGCCGCATTCCATTTGCAGATACGCAGTATTTT
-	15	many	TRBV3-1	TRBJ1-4	CASSQGRGFNEKLFF	TGTGCCAGCAGCCAGGGGAGAGGGTTTAATGAAAAACTGTTTTTT
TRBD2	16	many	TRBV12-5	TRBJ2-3	CASGLGYGGGIDTQYF	TGTGCTAGTGGTTTGGGGTATGGGGGAGGGATAGATACGCAGTATTTT
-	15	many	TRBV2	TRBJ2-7	CASSEGGWEKYEQYF	TGTGCCAGCAGTGAGGGGGGTTGGGAGAAGTACGAGCAGTACTTC
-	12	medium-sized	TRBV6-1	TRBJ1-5	CASSSGNQPQHF	TGTGCCAGCAGTTCAGGCAATCAGCCCCAGCATTTT
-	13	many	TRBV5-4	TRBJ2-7	CASSLGRSNEQYF	TGTGCCAGCAGCTTGGGGAGGTCCAACGAGCAGTACTTC
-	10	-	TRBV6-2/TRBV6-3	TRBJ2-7	CATLTNEQYF	TGTGCCACCCTAACAAACGAGCAGTACTTC
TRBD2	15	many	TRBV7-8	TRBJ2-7	CASSLEAGGLYEQYF	TGTGCCAGCAGCTTAGAGGCGGGGGGGCTCTACGAGCAGTACTTC
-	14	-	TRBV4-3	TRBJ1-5	CASSQDSFNQPQHF	TGCGCCAGCAGCCAGGACAGTTTTAATCAGCCCCAGCATTTT
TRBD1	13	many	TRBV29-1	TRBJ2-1	CSVARQGDHEQFF	TGCAGCGTTGCCAGACAGGGCGACCATGAGCAGTTCTTC
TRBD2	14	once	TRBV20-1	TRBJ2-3	CSARDGRGTDTQYF	TGCAGTGCTAGAGACGGGAGGGGCACAGATACGCAGTATTTT